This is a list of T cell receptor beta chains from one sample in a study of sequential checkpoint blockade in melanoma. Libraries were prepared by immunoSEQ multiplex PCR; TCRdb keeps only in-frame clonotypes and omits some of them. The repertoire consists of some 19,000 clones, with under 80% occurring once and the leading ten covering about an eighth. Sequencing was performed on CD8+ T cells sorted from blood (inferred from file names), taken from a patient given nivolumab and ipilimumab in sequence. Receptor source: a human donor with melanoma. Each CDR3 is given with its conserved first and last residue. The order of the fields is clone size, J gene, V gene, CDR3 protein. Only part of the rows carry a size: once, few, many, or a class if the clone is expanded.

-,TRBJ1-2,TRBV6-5,CASSQGQGSPGYTF
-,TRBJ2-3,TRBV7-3,CASSLGVGYSDGADTQYF
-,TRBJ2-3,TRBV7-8,CASSLGGLAGVQDTQYF
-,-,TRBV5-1,CASSPSAASYEQYF
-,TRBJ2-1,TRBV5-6,CASSLVAPDEQFF
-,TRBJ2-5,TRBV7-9,CASSPPRLAGGFTPGTQYF
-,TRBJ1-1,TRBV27,CASSFGTGGTEAFF
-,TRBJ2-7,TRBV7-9,CASSLGQGVSYEQYF
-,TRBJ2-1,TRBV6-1,CASSLGQPLFF
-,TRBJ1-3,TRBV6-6,CASRELVSGNTIYF
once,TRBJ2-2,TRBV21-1,CASRDPGTIYTGELFF
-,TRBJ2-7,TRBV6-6,CASSYGQSYEQYF
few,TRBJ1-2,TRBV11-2,CASSLDSFTFNYGYTF
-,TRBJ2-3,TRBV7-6,CASSLFSSGRTDTQYF
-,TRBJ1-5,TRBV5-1,CASSPGLDNQPQHF
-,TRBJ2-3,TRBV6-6,CASSYSGSDTQYF
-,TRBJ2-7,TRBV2,CASGLPGQGRSEQYF
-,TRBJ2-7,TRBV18,CASSPRGVSYEQYF
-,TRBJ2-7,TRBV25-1,CASSDLYEQYF
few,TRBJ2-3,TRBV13,CASSSIAWGGGGTDTQYF
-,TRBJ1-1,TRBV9,CASSSPNTEAFF
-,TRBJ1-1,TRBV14,CASSQVTPTGGITEAFF
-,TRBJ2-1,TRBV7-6,CASSLSSGTYEQFF
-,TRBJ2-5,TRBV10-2,CASSRGLAHQETQYF
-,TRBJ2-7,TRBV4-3,CASSQDRTGVGYEQYF
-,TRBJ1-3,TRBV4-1,CASSLQGAAGNTIYF